These 26 T cell receptor beta chains share one sample of origin, sequenced in a study of blood T cell repertoires in COVID-19. The data were produced by immunoSEQ multiplex PCR, yet TCRdb's version contains in-frame clones alone and is incomplete. This table holds 200,000 to 300,000 clones, more than 75% found once. Sequencing input: peripheral blood. The receptors derive from a man aged 35-49 years who had recovered from COVID-19.

This chain joins TRBV7-2 and TRBJ1-4, with 9 bases aligning to TRBD1. With V trimmed by 5 bases and J by 5 bases, 3 bases remained unmatched. The germline CDR1 and CDR2 sequences are SGHTA and FQGNSA. The CDR3 length is 14 residues. DNA of the CDR3: TGTGCCAGCAGCCATGGGACAGGGAATGAAAAACTGTTTTTT. It encodes CASSHGTGNEKLFF.

The gene calls are TRBV19 and TRBJ2-7; TRBD2 matches 10 bases. This CDR3 region has 15 residues. J was trimmed by 2 bases and V by 5 bases; bases with no gene match: 6. Per the germline V gene, CDR1 is LNHDA and CDR2 is SQIVND (reference sequence). The DNA of the CDR3 is TGTGCCAGTAGTCAGACTAGCGGGCGTACCTACGAGCAGTACTTC. This codes for CASSQTSGRTYEQYF.

In DNA, the CDR3 is TGTGCCAGCAGCTCCGACACGAGACCCCAGCATTTT. Translating it yields CASSSDTRPQHF. V and J are TRBV7-2 and TRBJ1-5; no reliable D call. This CDR3 is built from 12 residues. Trimming took off 4 bases at V and 10 bases at J, with 11 bases between the two ends. In germline, CDR1 is SGHTA, CDR2 FQGNSA.

The V call is TRBV5-1, the J call TRBJ1-3; TRBD1 is a possible D gene (6 bases). Trimming took off 1 base at V and 0 bases at J, with 11 bases between the two ends. In germline, CDR1 is SGHRS, CDR2 YFSETQ. CDR3 length: 16 amino acids. Here the CDR3 DNA reads TGCGCCAGCAGCTTGCTACAGGGCTACTCTGGAAACACCATATATTTT. Amino acids: CASSLLQGYSGNTIYF.

V usage is TRBV11-2 and J usage is TRBJ1-1; D gene ambiguous. Trimming left V 5 bases short and J 3 bases short, with 13 bases between. The germline V gene has CDR1 SGHAT and CDR2 FQNNGV. This CDR3 region has 14 residues. CDR3 coding DNA: TGTGCCAGCAGCCATGGTGAGGAAGACACTGAAGCTTTCTTT. The encoded protein is CASSHGEEDTEAFF.

The genes are TRBV29-1 and TRBJ1-5; possible D gene TRBD1, 5 bases. The CDR3 consists of 16 residues. CDR1 and CDR2 (germline): SQVTM, ANQGSEA. V dropped 4 bases and J dropped 0 bases, with 16 bases sitting between them. CDR3 nucleotide sequence: TGCAGCGTTGCGGGGGGGGACGGATATAGCAATCAGCCCCAGCATTTT. This gives the protein CSVAGGDGYSNQPQHF.

The chain combines TRBV19 with TRBJ2-3, with 8 bases that match TRBD2. Germline trimming cut 4 bases from V and 3 bases from J; bases unmatched to any gene: 6. Per germline, CDR1 LNHDA and CDR2 SQIVND (reference sequence). The CDR3 sequence is 15 residues long. In DNA form, the CDR3 reads TGTGCCAGTAGTAGGGGACTAGGGCTTACAGATACGCAGTATTTT. This sequence encodes CASSRGLGLTDTQYF.

The genes are TRBV9 and TRBJ2-1; 11 positions match TRBD2. The junction had 8 bases not matched to a gene; V was cut back by 0 bases and J by 15 bases. The germline V gene has CDR1 SGDLS and CDR2 YYNGEE. The CDR3 covers 14 residues. CDR3 in amino acids: CASSVVASGGISFF. The DNA of the CDR3 is TGTGCCAGCAGCGTAGTGGCTAGCGGGGGGATTTCGTTCTTC.

The gene calls are TRBV25-1 and TRBJ2-5, with D maybe TRBD1 (5 bases). CDR1 is MGHDK and CDR2 is SYGVNS in the germline V gene. This CDR3 region has 13 residues. The V end lost 5 bases, the J end lost 5 bases, and 12 bases lay between the germline ends. The CDR3 protein is CASSTLGVETQYF. The CDR3 DNA reads as TGTGCCAGCAGTACGCTAGGGGTTGAGACCCAGTACTTC. Filled out from reference TRBV25-1 and TRBJ2-5, the complete variable domain reads EADIYQTPRYLVIGTGKKITLECSQTMGHDKMYWYQQDPGMELHLIHYSYGVNSTEKGDLSSESTVSRIRTEHFPLTLESARPSHTSQYLCASSTLGVETQYFGPGTRLLVL.

The CDR3 bases are TGCGCCAGCAGCCCAGGGACTAGCGGACCCCACGAGCAGTACTTC. It translates to CASSPGTSGPHEQYF. This rearrangement joins TRBV5-1 to TRBJ2-7; 11 bases agree with TRBD2. Germline trimming cut 4 bases from V and 5 bases from J; bases unmatched to any gene: 8. Germline V gene lookup returns CDR1 SGHRS and CDR2 YFSETQ. This CDR3 contains 15 residues.

The chain links TRBV6-5 to TRBJ2-7; D remains ambiguous. Trimming pared 6 bases from V and 6 bases from J, leaving 9 bases between. CDR1 is MNHEY, CDR2 SVGAGI, per germline. The CDR3 totals 11 residues. The CDR3: CASSRSGEQYF. The CDR3 nucleotides read TGTGCCAGCAGCCGGTCGGGCGAGCAGTACTTC.

The V gene is TRBV27, the J gene TRBJ2-7; maybe TRBD2 (5 bases). Trimming took 0 bases from V and 4 from J, leaving 10 bases between them. The CDR3 sequence is 14 residues long. In germline, CDR1 is MNHEY, CDR2 SMNVEV (reference sequence). CDR3 nucleotide sequence: TGTGCCAGCAGTTTATCCGGGGTCAGATACGAGCAGTACTTC. This translates into CASSLSGVRYEQYF.

This clone was observed a few times. The CDR3 coding sequence is TGTGCCAGCAGTTCAAGACAGGGGACTAACTATGGCTACACCTTC. This encodes CASSSRQGTNYGYTF. The rearrangement joins TRBV27 to TRBJ1-2; 8 nucleotides line up with TRBD1. Trimming removed 4 bases from V and 0 bases from J; junction bases left unmatched: 4. This CDR3 spans 15 amino acids. Per germline, CDR1 MNHEY and CDR2 SMNVEV (reference sequence).

The J gene is TRBJ2-7, the V gene TRBV20-1; maybe TRBD2 (6 bases). The CDR3 sequence is 14 residues long. Germline V CDR1 and CDR2: DFQATT, SNEGSKA (reference sequence). V shed 3 bases and J shed 3 bases, with 15 bases lying between them. CDR3 in DNA: TGCAGTGCTAGTGGCGGGGCGACCGGCTACGAGCAGTACTTC. Amino acids: CSASGGATGYEQYF.

The chain uses TRBV20-1 and TRBJ2-3, with D tentatively TRBD1 (5 bases). There are 11 residues in the CDR3. Deletions cut 7 bases from V and 4 bases from J, with 9 bases between. Germline V gene sequence: CDR1 DFQATT, CDR2 SNEGSKA (reference sequence). CDR3 coding DNA: TGCAGTGGCATAGGGGCAGATACGCAGTATTTT. Its protein product is CSGIGADTQYF.

The gene calls are TRBV19 and TRBJ2-7; TRBD2 agrees at 16 bases. J gave up 4 bases and V 4 bases, and 7 bases lay outside the gene matches. There are 17 residues in the CDR3. From germline, CDR1 is LNHDA and CDR2 SQIVND (reference sequence). DNA of the CDR3: TGTGCCAGTAGTACCGGGACTAGCGGGAGGGCCGGGTACGAGCAGTACTTC. Translation gives CASSTGTSGRAGYEQYF.

V gene TRBV5-4 combines with J gene TRBJ2-2; no clear D gene. Looked up from germline, CDR1 is SGHNT and CDR2 is YYREEE (reference sequence). Trimming cost V 4 bases and J 2 bases, with 12 bases left between them. This CDR3 has 15 amino acids. The CDR3 coding sequence is TGTGCCAGCAGCCTGGACGCTAGAAACACCGGGGAGCTGTTTTTT. It is translated as CASSLDARNTGELFF.

V gene TRBV11-2 combines with J gene TRBJ2-7, with D maybe TRBD1 (6 bases). The V gene lost 2 bases and the J gene lost 0 bases, with 14 bases spanning the gap. This CDR3 spans 16 amino acids. Germline lookup yields CDR1 SGHAT and CDR2 FQNNGV. CDR3 sequence: CASSLIGQGSSYEQYF. The DNA of the CDR3 is TGTGCCAGCAGCTTAATTGGGCAGGGGAGCTCCTACGAGCAGTACTTC.

The V and J genes are TRBV19 and TRBJ2-1, with 7 bases lining up with TRBD2. Trimming took 8 bases from V and 1 from J; bases not matched to a gene: 5. Germline CDR1 and CDR2: LNHDA and SQIVND (reference sequence). This CDR3 has 14 amino acids. CDR3 coding DNA: TGTGCCAGTTCAGCGGGACGGTCCTACAATGAGCAGTTCTTC. It codes for CASSAGRSYNEQFF.

The CDR3 nucleotides are TGTGCCAGCAGTGCGGAGCGGGGGGGCAGCGATGAGCAGTTCTTC. Protein: CASSAERGGSDEQFF. This chain links TRBV2 with TRBJ2-1; 10 bases agree with TRBD2. The V gene's germline CDR1 is SNHLY and CDR2 FYNNEI. The CDR3 is made up of 15 amino acids. The trim removed 4 bases at V and 8 bases at J, leaving 8 bases unmatched.

The sample holds one count of this clone. J is TRBJ1-5 and V is TRBV19; D not certain. V lost 6 bases, J lost 0 bases, and 12 bases lay in between. Per the germline V gene, CDR1 is LNHDA and CDR2 is SQIVND (reference sequence). The CDR3 sequence is 15 residues long. Here the CDR3 reads CASSPLGNSNQPQHF. As DNA, the CDR3 is TGTGCCAGTAGCCCCCTCGGGAATAGCAATCAGCCCCAGCATTTT.

In its sample, this clone was seen many times. This chain links TRBV24-1 with TRBJ2-2; tentative D call: TRBD1 (5 bases). CDR1 and CDR2 (germline): KGHDR, SFDVKD. CDR3 length: 14 residues. Trimming shortened V by 2 bases and J by 5 bases, and 8 bases separated the two germline ends. CDR3 coding DNA: TGTGCCACCAGTGATTACCCAGGGACCGGGGAGCTGTTTTTT. Translating it yields CATSDYPGTGELFF.

The chain has TRBV7-2 and TRBJ1-2; D is uncertain. The V gene lost 8 bases and the J gene lost 8 bases, with 18 bases spanning the gap. This CDR3 is built from 13 residues. Germline CDR1 reads SGHTA; CDR2 reads FQGNSA. The CDR3 region has the DNA TGTGCCAGCCAGGCGCCTGGGCTGAAAGGCTACACCTTC. Its protein is CASQAPGLKGYTF.

The chain carries TRBV5-1 and TRBJ1-2; D might be TRBD1 (6 bases). CDR3 length: 14 residues. From germline, CDR1 is SGHRS and CDR2 YFSETQ. The V and J ends lost 4 bases and 5 bases respectively, with 15 bases between them. This CDR3 is CASSLDRSNYGYTF. The CDR3 DNA follows: TGCGCCAGCAGCCTTGACAGGAGTAATTATGGCTACACCTTC.

The genes are TRBV5-1 and TRBJ2-5; tentative D call: TRBD1 (6 bases). CDR3 length: 14 amino acids. Trimming took 4 bases from V and 1 from J, leaving 11 bases between them. The germline gives CDR1 SGHRS, CDR2 YFSETQ. In nucleotides, the CDR3 is TGCGCCAGCAGCCTTACAGGGTTCCAAGAGACCCAGTACTTC. Encoded protein: CASSLTGFQETQYF.

J is TRBJ1-5 and V is TRBV10-3; possibly TRBD1 for D (6 bases). V lost 5 bases and J 4 bases, leaving 18 bases between the germline ends. CDR1 and CDR2 from the germline V gene are ENHRY and SYGVKD. This CDR3 spans 16 amino acids. The chain's CDR3 is CAISSGAQGGNQPQHF. The CDR3 nucleotides read TGTGCCATCAGTAGTGGGGCACAGGGCGGGAATCAGCCCCAGCATTTT.